This T cell receptor (beta chain) was documented in a study of cytomegalovirus exposure and HLA in healthy donors. Overall study results and limits: The authors considered a cluster of highly shared sequence variants likely to be a sequencing artifact.

60 Vbeta and 13 Jbeta primers were used in PCR. Clones were read by immunoSEQ multiplex PCR, and TCRdb kept only the in-frame ones, dropping some. Seen here are approximately 100,000 clones, around 75% observed once, and the top ten hold about 4.3%. This clone was seen just once. What it binds is unknown. Germline values: CDR1 SNHLY, CDR2 FYNNEI. Trimming left V 8 bases short and J 8 bases short, with 9 bases between. The CDR3 consists of 10 residues. This chain links TRBV2 with TRBJ1-2; perhaps TRBD1 as D (5 bases). This clonotype was obtained from a young woman in good health and CMV-seropositive. Sequencing input: PBMCs. Here the CDR3 reads CASGQGGYTF. The CDR3 DNA follows: TGTGCCAGCGGCCAGGGCGGCTACACCTTC. Looking up the rest from reference TRBV2 and TRBJ1-2 gives the full variable domain: EPEVTQTPSHQVTQMGQEVILRCVPISNHLYFYWYRQILGQKVEFLVSFYNNEISEKSEIFDDQFSVERPDGSNFTLKIRSTKLEDSAMYFCASGQGGYTFGSGTRLTVV.